The table lists the clone carrying this TCR beta chain with a count of one. The antigen remains unidentified. TCRdb's copy holds only in-frame clones and misses some; the assay was immunoSEQ multiplex PCR. The sample has approximately 63,000 clones, 79% seen once. The entry originates in a study of OX40 agonist ivuxolimab in advanced cancers. In the study overall: Partial responses were achieved by three patients, of whom one had hepatocellular carcinoma and two had cutaneous melanoma.

The CDR3 runs 13 residues. Germline V gene sequence: CDR1 MNHEY, CDR2 SMNVEV (reference sequence). Trimming took 3 bases from V and 2 from J; bases not matched to a gene: 1. Whole-study findings and limits: CD4+ and CD8+ blood T cells expanded clonally by week 6 at 0.1 to 3.0 mg/kg.

This specimen consisted of CD4+ or CD8+ T cells sorted from blood, obtained in a trial of the OX40 agonist ivuxolimab. The TCR sequence derives from an adult with an advanced solid tumor such as melanoma, head and neck, liver or kidney cancer. V is TRBV27 and J is TRBJ2-7; 7 bases are a match to TRBD2. The DNA of the CDR3 is TGTGCCAGCAGTTTTACTAGCGCCTACGAGCAGTACTTC. It codes for CASSFTSAYEQYF.